The T cell receptor beta chain described here comes from a study of blood T cell repertoires in COVID-19. The overall study: Sample material is recorded as cDNA or gDNA derived from T cells, B-cell-depleted T cells, or PBMCs.

CDR3 length: 12 residues. J gave up 6 bases and V 5 bases, and 0 bases lay outside the gene matches. In germline, CDR1 is KGHSH, CDR2 LQKENI. Measured with immunoSEQ multiplex PCR; TCRdb has only the in-frame clones, and not every one. The table records 190,000 or so clones, around 89% of them present only once. Across about two dozen US areas, participants ranged in age from roughly 18 to 89 years. V usage is TRBV18 and J usage is TRBJ2-2; 7 nucleotides line up with TRBD2. The sequencing sample was made of PBMCs or T cells enriched from blood (not recorded which). The sequence was collected from a man younger than 40 who had recovered from COVID-19. The CDR3 region is CASSGRAGELFF. CDR3 DNA: TGTGCCAGCTCAGGGAGGGCCGGGGAGCTGTTTTTT. Supplemented by reference TRBV18 and TRBJ2-2, the full variable domain reads NAGVMQNPRHLVRRRGQEARLRCSPMKGHSHVYWYRQLPEEGLKFMVYLQKENIIDESGMPKERFSAEFPKEGPSILRIQQVVRGDSAAYFCASSGRAGELFFGEGSRLTVL.